These T cell receptor beta chains were read from a single sample in a study of CXCR3-negative and CXCR3-positive naive CD8 T cells. For each CDR3 protein, TCRdb gives one entry from its re-call of the 5' RACE reads, without DNA. This table holds tens of thousands of distinct CDR3 sequences. Input material: naive CXCR3- CD8+ T cells from blood. Receptors were obtained from a human donor in good health. Some clones in this sample may be carry-over from other donors' samples. The CDR3 runs from the conserved cysteine through the conserved F or W. Fields, in order: CDR3 protein, J gene, V gene.

CDR3 protein: CSARDFGDATYEQYF
J gene: TRBJ2-7
V gene: TRBV20-1

CDR3 protein: CSARDRDSYGYTF
J gene: TRBJ1-2
V gene: TRBV20-1

CDR3 protein: CASGGVQETQYF
J gene: TRBJ2-5
V gene: TRBV7-9

CDR3 protein: CASSLPGDRAKGTMNTEAFF
J gene: TRBJ1-1
V gene: TRBV7-2

CDR3 protein: CASSPPGQYNEQYF
J gene: TRBJ2-7
V gene: TRBV7-9

CDR3 protein: CASSSQREALSYNEQFF
J gene: TRBJ2-1
V gene: TRBV27

CDR3 protein: CSAVVLPDTDTQYF
J gene: TRBJ2-3
V gene: TRBV29-1

CDR3 protein: CSVEVAGNTEAFF
J gene: TRBJ1-1
V gene: TRBV29-1

CDR3 protein: CSVETGNNSPLHF
J gene: TRBJ1-6
V gene: TRBV29-1

CDR3 protein: CASSQDPGPRGYTF
J gene: TRBJ1-2
V gene: TRBV4-3

CDR3 protein: CASSLRNRRSNQPQHF
J gene: TRBJ1-5
V gene: TRBV5-4

CDR3 protein: CASSLTTLSGQATDTQYF
J gene: TRBJ2-3
V gene: TRBV7-2

CDR3 protein: CASSPGTGEGAYEQYF
J gene: TRBJ2-7
V gene: TRBV7-6

CDR3 protein: CASSPPVDHLRGDTQYF
J gene: TRBJ2-3
V gene: TRBV7-9

CDR3 protein: CSVEGQGGTEAFF
J gene: TRBJ1-1
V gene: TRBV29-1

CDR3 protein: CSVLEGPDTQYF
J gene: TRBJ2-3
V gene: TRBV29-1

CDR3 protein: CASSPGLASGNEQFF
J gene: TRBJ2-1
V gene: TRBV4-1

CDR3 protein: CASSPGTGDNQPQHF
J gene: TRBJ1-5
V gene: TRBV6-5

CDR3 protein: CSVSTGGDTGELFF
J gene: TRBJ2-2
V gene: TRBV20-1

CDR3 protein: CASRAWTSGSQETQYF
J gene: TRBJ2-5
V gene: TRBV25-1

CDR3 protein: CASSPPSGPSTDTQYF
J gene: TRBJ2-3
V gene: TRBV4-1

CDR3 protein: CASSTARGRRGQPQHF
J gene: TRBJ1-5
V gene: TRBV12-3/TRBV12-4

CDR3 protein: CASSLDWTTREGSYEQYF
J gene: TRBJ2-7
V gene: TRBV11-2

CDR3 protein: CASSIEGDSLDQPQHF
J gene: TRBJ1-5
V gene: TRBV19

CDR3 protein: CASSTELTGTEQYF
J gene: TRBJ2-7
V gene: TRBV5-1

CDR3 protein: CASSPTRGLADQETQYF
J gene: TRBJ2-5
V gene: TRBV7-6

CDR3 protein: CASSYTSASYEQYF
J gene: TRBJ2-7
V gene: TRBV6-2/TRBV6-3

CDR3 protein: CSVEGTYRSGEPTTDTQYF
J gene: TRBJ2-3
V gene: TRBV29-1

CDR3 protein: CASSLGDVTFYGYTF
J gene: TRBJ1-2
V gene: TRBV5-1

CDR3 protein: CASSQDIGQPQHF
J gene: TRBJ1-5
V gene: TRBV4-3

CDR3 protein: CAISERTGELFF
J gene: TRBJ2-2
V gene: TRBV10-3

CDR3 protein: CAWSLGTGGTDTQYF
J gene: TRBJ2-3
V gene: TRBV30

CDR3 protein: CASSLKFGGWSTDTQYF
J gene: TRBJ2-3
V gene: TRBV28

CDR3 protein: CAWSQGGPYEQYF
J gene: TRBJ2-7
V gene: TRBV30

CDR3 protein: CASSLGQGETEAFF
J gene: TRBJ1-1
V gene: TRBV5-1

CDR3 protein: CASSLRGTGEQYF
J gene: TRBJ2-7
V gene: TRBV13

CDR3 protein: CASSVGEGNEQYF
J gene: TRBJ2-7
V gene: TRBV9

CDR3 protein: CSVDQGEETQYF
J gene: TRBJ2-5
V gene: TRBV29-1

CDR3 protein: CSVVAGNSNQPQHF
J gene: TRBJ1-5
V gene: TRBV29-1

CDR3 protein: CSARQGEWEKLFF
J gene: TRBJ1-4
V gene: TRBV20-1

CDR3 protein: CASSQDPDWGDTQYF
J gene: TRBJ2-3
V gene: TRBV3-1

CDR3 protein: CASNPLGPLDTQYF
J gene: TRBJ2-3
V gene: TRBV12-3/TRBV12-4

CDR3 protein: CASSLEGNRETQYF
J gene: TRBJ2-5
V gene: TRBV13

CDR3 protein: CSVEGGQGNSYEQYF
J gene: TRBJ2-7
V gene: TRBV29-1

CDR3 protein: CSVEGTGLYSEQYF
J gene: TRBJ2-7
V gene: TRBV29-1

CDR3 protein: CASSNTGADDAFF
J gene: TRBJ1-1
V gene: TRBV7-6

CDR3 protein: CASSSGGNEQFF
J gene: TRBJ2-1
V gene: TRBV5-6

CDR3 protein: CSARRLERGGPEQFF
J gene: TRBJ2-1
V gene: TRBV20-1

CDR3 protein: CASSQGYDTGELFF
J gene: TRBJ2-2
V gene: TRBV4-2

CDR3 protein: CSARGGRSSYEQYF
J gene: TRBJ2-7
V gene: TRBV20-1

CDR3 protein: CASSQGATSGIGDEQFF
J gene: TRBJ2-1
V gene: TRBV3-1